This T cell receptor (beta chain) was identified in a study of HIV-infected patients and healthy controls. Reverse transcription used about 500 ng RNA and constant-region primers for alpha and beta. Separate chain-specific third strand synthesis with multiplexing indices produced the alpha and beta libraries. TCRdb processed the 5' RACE reads anew with MiXCR; each CDR3 protein has one entry. Among under 20,000 distinct CDR3 sequences listed, 9.4% were seen once. This clonotype was seen many times. All unsorted peripheral T cells were captured because whole blood was used without fractionation. The V and J ends lost 2 bases and 4 bases, in that order; junction bases with no gene match: 5. The germline gives CDR1 MNHEY, CDR2 SVGEGT. There are 15 residues in the CDR3.

The specimen was blood. This chain links TRBV6-2 or TRBV6-3 with TRBJ2-1, with 7 bases identical to TRBD2. The receptor's source is an adult in good health. The CDR3 region is CASSYGGEGYNEQFF. CDR3 sequence (DNA): TGTGCCAGCAGTTACGGGGGGGAGGGTTACAATGAGCAGTTCTTC.